Below, 7 T cell receptor beta chains from the same sample are listed, as sequenced in a study of cytomegalovirus exposure and HLA in healthy donors. Both 60 Vbeta primers and 13 Jbeta primers went into the PCR. The protocol was immunoSEQ multiplex PCR, while the TCRdb copy is restricted to in-frame clones and leaves out a portion. The data show under 200,000 clones, approximately 81% seen once. The sequenced sample consisted of PBMCs. Every receptor here comes from a man aged 18-30 years in good health and CMV-seronegative.

This chain joins TRBV9 and TRBJ1-1, with 9 bases identical to TRBD1. There are 15 residues in the CDR3. The V gene's germline CDR1 is SGDLS and CDR2 YYNGEE. The V gene end was trimmed by 3 bases and the J gene end by 6 bases; junction bases not matched to a gene: 9. The CDR3 DNA sequence: TGTGCCAGCAGCGATATACAGGGGGCAGTCGCTGAAGCTTTCTTT. This translates into CASSDIQGAVAEAFF.

This sequence joins TRBV7-9 and TRBJ2-7; TRBD2 might be the D (5 bases). V was clipped by 5 bases and J by 3 bases, with 11 bases between them. The CDR3 is 13 amino acids. The germline V gene encodes CDR1 SEHNR and CDR2 FQNEAQ (reference sequence). The CDR3 loop is CASSRRDFYEQYF. As DNA, the CDR3 is TGTGCCAGCAGCCGCCGGGATTTCTACGAGCAGTACTTC.

This clone was seen only a few times. The gene calls are TRBV27 and TRBJ1-2; 9 bases map to TRBD1. The V segment lost 3 bases and the J segment 2 bases; nucleotides outside the gene matches: 7. CDR3 length: 16 amino acids. Germline V gives CDR1 MNHEY, CDR2 SMNVEV (reference sequence). CDR3 residues: CASSFSGQGKNYGYTF. CDR3 coding DNA: TGTGCCAGCAGTTTTTCCGGACAGGGGAAGAACTATGGCTACACCTTC.

The rearrangement joins TRBV28 to TRBJ2-7; 12 nucleotides align to TRBD1. The V gene's germline CDR1 is MDHEN and CDR2 SYDVKM. With V trimmed by 6 bases and J by 5 bases, 5 bases remained unmatched. The CDR3 totals 14 residues. In DNA form, the CDR3 reads TGTGCCAGCAGGGGCGGGACAGGGGGCCACGAGCAGTACTTC. It translates to CASRGGTGGHEQYF.

V gene TRBV7-9 combines with J gene TRBJ2-7; 9 bases fit TRBD2. The CDR3 covers 16 residues. The germline CDR1 and CDR2 sequences are SEHNR and FQNEAQ (reference sequence). V shed 4 bases and J 6 bases; nucleotides not matched to a gene: 13. The CDR3 is CASSSWGGRASGEQYF. CDR3 bases: TGTGCCAGCAGCTCGTGGGGCGGGAGGGCCTCGGGCGAGCAGTACTTC.

The rearrangement uses TRBV19 and TRBJ2-5, with 9 bases lining up with TRBD1. Per the germline V gene, CDR1 is LNHDA and CDR2 is SQIVND (reference sequence). The CDR3 has 15 amino acids. The V and J ends lost 5 bases and 3 bases, in that order; junction bases with no gene match: 7. Here the CDR3 reads CASSGLGQGKETQYF. For the CDR3, the DNA is TGTGCCAGTAGTGGACTGGGACAGGGCAAAGAGACCCAGTACTTC.

This clone occurred a few times. V and J are TRBV25-1 and TRBJ2-3; D gene uncertain. Per the germline V gene, CDR1 is MGHDK and CDR2 is SYGVNS. The CDR3 contains 13 residues. The V gene lost 4 bases and the J gene lost 1 base, with 6 bases spanning the gap. CDR3 in DNA: TGTGCCAGCAGTGGCCGGGGCACAGATACGCAGTATTTT. Amino acid sequence: CASSGRGTDTQYF.